This TCR beta chain stems from a study of T cells in Graves' hyperthyroidism and ophthalmopathy. Regions amplified from RNA transcripts were the TCR beta CDR3 regions. The primer set for the first-round RT-PCR of the TCR CDR3 was HTBI. TCRdb re-called the multiplex PCR reads with MiXCR, one entry per CDR3 protein. The data contain roughly 570,000 distinct CDR3 sequences, 35% to 55% of them singletons. V was trimmed by 3 bases and J by 4 bases, leaving 13 bases between them. This CDR3 has 15 residues. In germline, CDR1 is LGHDT, CDR2 YNNKEL (reference sequence). This clonotype showed up just once. Sequences were obtained from peripheral blood or thyroid tissue (not recorded which). The V call is TRBV3-1, the J call TRBJ1-5; tentative D call: TRBD1 (5 bases). The clonotype comes from an adult woman with Graves' disease, either hyperthyroidism or ophthalmopathy (not recorded which). In nucleotides, the CDR3 is TGTGCCAGCAGCCACAGCGGGGGAGGAAATCAGCCCCAGCATTTT. Residues: CASSHSGGGNQPQHF.